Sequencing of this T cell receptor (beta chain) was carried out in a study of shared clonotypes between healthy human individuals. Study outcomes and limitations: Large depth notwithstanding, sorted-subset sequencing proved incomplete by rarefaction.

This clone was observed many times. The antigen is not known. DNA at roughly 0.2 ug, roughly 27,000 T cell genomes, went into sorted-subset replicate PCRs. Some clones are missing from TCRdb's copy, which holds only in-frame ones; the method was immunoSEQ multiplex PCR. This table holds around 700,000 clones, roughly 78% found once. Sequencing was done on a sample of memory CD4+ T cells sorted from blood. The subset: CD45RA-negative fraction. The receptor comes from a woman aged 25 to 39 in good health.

The CDR3 loop reads CASNRQGGSETQYF. The CDR3 DNA is TGTGCCAGCAACAGACAGGGGGGGAGTGAGACCCAGTACTTC. The chain employs TRBV2 and TRBJ2-5; 9 bases are shared with TRBD1. The CDR3 covers 14 residues. Germline loops: CDR1 SNHLY, CDR2 FYNNEI. The trim removed 7 bases at V and 5 bases at J, leaving 8 bases unmatched.